The entry below describes one TCR beta chain. These data belong to a study of shared T cell receptors in the human thymus. The CDR3 sequence is 15 residues long. V was trimmed by 0 bases and J by 3 bases, leaving 14 bases between them. The germline gives CDR1 GTSNPN, CDR2 SVGIG (reference sequence). This table comes from immunoSEQ multiplex PCR, and its TCRdb copy is limited to in-frame clones, with some not included. In the table there are hundreds of thousands of clones, 85% to 90% of which are singletons. The sample was also linked to a second study, of human thymus T cells. This second study notes: The thymus was resected at corrective cardiac surgery.

The clonotype comes from a boy younger than two with a congenital heart defect. The sequencing input was thymocytes. This chain uses TRBV30 with TRBJ1-1; D possibly corresponds to TRBD1 (6 bases). This CDR3 reads CAWSVMGGPHTEAFF. The CDR3 DNA reads as TGTGCCTGGAGTGTAATGGGGGGGCCCCACACTGAAGCTTTCTTT.